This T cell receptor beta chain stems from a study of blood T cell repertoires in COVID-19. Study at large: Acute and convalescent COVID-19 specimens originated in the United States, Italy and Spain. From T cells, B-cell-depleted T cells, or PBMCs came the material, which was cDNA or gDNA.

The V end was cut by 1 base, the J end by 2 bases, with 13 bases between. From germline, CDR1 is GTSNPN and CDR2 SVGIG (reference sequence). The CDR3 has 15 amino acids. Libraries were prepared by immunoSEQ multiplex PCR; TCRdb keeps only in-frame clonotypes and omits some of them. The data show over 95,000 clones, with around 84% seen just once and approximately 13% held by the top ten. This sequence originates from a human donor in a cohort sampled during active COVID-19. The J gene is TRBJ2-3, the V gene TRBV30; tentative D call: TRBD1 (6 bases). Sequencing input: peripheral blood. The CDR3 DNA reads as TGTGCCTGGAGTGGGAATGACAGGCCCACAGATACGCAGTATTTT. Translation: CAWSGNDRPTDTQYF.